This record looks at one T cell receptor (beta chain) sequence and its context. This record comes from a study of CD8+ T cells in alopecia areata. Per the germline V gene, CDR1 is SGHRS and CDR2 is YFSETQ. The V segment lost 0 bases and the J segment 9 bases; nucleotides outside the gene matches: 1. The CDR3 loop spans 13 amino acids. Reverse transcribed after extraction, RNA yielded cDNA as the sequencing template. Clones were read by immunoSEQ multiplex PCR, and TCRdb kept only the in-frame ones, dropping some. Here the sample spans around 210,000 clones, over 60% being singletons. Treatment indicated: oral pan-JAK inhibitor, 5-10 mg twice daily. Peripheral blood and lesional scalp punch biopsies came from alopecia areata patients.

This chain connects TRBV5-1 to TRBJ2-3; 10 positions agree with TRBD1. The source of this sequence is a human donor with alopecia areata. Sequenced material: CD4+ T cells sorted from blood, taken at week 4, from a patient treated with tofacitinib. CDR3 in amino acids: CASSLGDRGTQYF. Written as DNA, the CDR3 is TGCGCCAGCAGCTTGGGGGACAGGGGAACGCAGTATTTT. Full variable domain (rest looked up from reference TRBV5-1 and TRBJ2-3): KAGVTQTPRYLIKTRGQQVTLSCSPISGHRSVSWYQQTPGQGLQFLFEYFSETQRNKGNFPGRFSGRQFSNSRSEMNVSTLELGDSALYLCASSLGDRGTQYFGPGTRLTVL.